One and the same sample provided the 24 T cell receptor beta chains below, sequenced in a study of T cells in Graves' hyperthyroidism and ophthalmopathy. TCR beta CDR3 regions were amplified from RNA. The HTBI primer set was used in a first-round RT-PCR of the TCR CDR3. TCRdb passed the multiplex PCR reads through MiXCR, listing each CDR3 protein once. The repertoire holds some 350,000 distinct CDR3 sequences, with 15% to 18% as singletons. The sequenced sample was blood. The source of these receptors is a woman aged 18-30 years with Graves' hyperthyroidism that later progressed to Graves' ophthalmopathy.

This clonotype was observed a few times. The genes are TRBV28 and TRBJ2-7; TRBD1 or TRBD2 may be the D gene (6 bases each). Trimming took off 3 bases at V and 6 bases at J, with 15 bases between the two ends. The CDR3 consists of 14 residues. The germline CDR1 and CDR2 sequences are MDHEN and SYDVKM. CDR3 DNA sequence: TGTGCCAGCAGTTTCCTGACCGGGGGCTCCGAGCAGTACTTC. As protein: CASSFLTGGSEQYF.

A few counts support this clonotype. The chain links TRBV6-2 or TRBV6-3 to TRBJ2-3, with TRBD2 matching 14 bases. V was pared by 4 bases and J by 4 bases, with 4 bases of the junction left unmatched. This CDR3 has 16 residues. Germline V lookup: CDR1 MNHEY, CDR2 SVGEGT. The CDR3 DNA follows: TGTGCCAGCAGTTGCTTGGGACTAGCGGGAGCAGATACGCAGTATTTT. Translated, it gives CASSCLGLAGADTQYF.

This clonotype was seen at least ten times. The chain couples TRBV20-1 to TRBJ2-1; 7 bases match TRBD2. V was clipped by 1 base and J by 7 bases; unmatched bases: 7. CDR1 and CDR2 (germline): DFQATT, SNEGSKA (reference sequence). The CDR3 runs to 14 residues. Here the CDR3 DNA reads TGCAGTGCTAGAGGGGGTGGGAGGGTGAATGAGCAGTTCTTC. Translated, it gives CSARGGGRVNEQFF.

This clonotype has just a few counts. The chain recombines TRBV24-1 with TRBJ2-7; tentatively, D is TRBD1 or TRBD2 (9 bases each). The germline V gene has CDR1 KGHDR and CDR2 SFDVKD. V was shortened by 7 bases and J by 2 bases, with 29 bases between the two germline ends. The CDR3 length is 19 residues. The CDR3, as DNA: TGTGCCACCAGCTTCCGGGACAGGGTAGGTCTAGCGGGAACCTACGAGCAGTACTTC. It yields the protein CATSFRDRVGLAGTYEQYF.

This clonotype was recorded many times. This chain connects TRBV5-5 to TRBJ1-5, with D possibly matching TRBD1 (6 bases). The CDR3 runs to 15 residues. Germline-derived CDR1 and CDR2 are SGHKS and YYEKEE (reference sequence). V was pared by 2 bases and J by 6 bases, with 15 bases between. The CDR3 nucleotides read TGTGCCAGCAGCTTTAGGGGACAAACCAGTCAGCCCCAGCATTTT. The encoded protein is CASSFRGQTSQPQHF.

This clonotype was observed a few times. An end of the junction differs from the germline gene, which may be a read error. The chain uses TRBV20-1 and TRBJ2-7, with TRBD2 identical over 7 bases. CDR1 and CDR2 from the germline V gene are DFQATT and SNEGSKA (reference sequence). The CDR3 consists of 13 residues. The CDR3 here is CSARAGEIYEQCF. The DNA of the CDR3 is TGCAGTGCTAGGGCGGGAGAGATCTACGAGCAGTGCTTC.

This clonotype occurred many times. This chain connects TRBV5-6 to TRBJ1-5; D ambiguous. Trimming cost V 1 base and J 4 bases, with 15 bases left between them. This CDR3 spans 16 amino acids. Germline-derived CDR1 and CDR2 are SGHDT and YYEEEE. As DNA, the CDR3 is TGTGCCAGCAGCTTGAACTCTTGGGCGAAGAATCAGCCCCAGCATTTT. It specifies CASSLNSWAKNQPQHF. The full variable domain, its missing parts supplied by reference TRBV5-6 and TRBJ1-5, is DAGVTQSPTHLIKTRGQQVTLRCSPKSGHDTVSWYQQALGQGPQFIFQYYEEEERQRGNFPDRFSGHQFPNYSSELNVNALLLGDSALYLCASSLNSWAKNQPQHFGDGTRLSIL.

Details on this clonotype: One base away lies a much larger clone, so this may be a sequencing read error. This sequence joins TRBV28 and TRBJ1-2; TRBD1 is a possible D gene (5 bases). The CDR3 totals 12 residues. Germline CDR1 reads MDHEN; CDR2 reads SYDVKM. The ends were cut back, 5 bases at V and 8 bases at J, with 12 bases in the middle. CDR3 residues: CASSDGGEGYTF. The CDR3 nucleotides read TGTGCCAGCAGTGACGGGGGAGAGGGCTACACCTTC.

On this clonotype: Being one base from a much bigger clone, this may be a read error. The rearrangement uses TRBV28 and TRBJ1-1, with D possibly matching TRBD1 (5 bases). CDR1 and CDR2 from the germline V gene are MDHEN and SYDVKM. The CDR3 is 15 amino acids. Here the CDR3 reads CASGFPGGMNTEAFF. The CDR3 region has the DNA TGTGCCAGCGGTTTCCCGGGGGGTATGAACACTGAAGCTTTCTTT.

This clonotype has ten or more counts. The chain carries TRBV7-9 and TRBJ1-1, with a tentative D call TRBD1 (5 bases). The V gene's germline CDR1 is SEHNR and CDR2 FQNEAQ (reference sequence). V was shortened by 1 base and J by 1 base, with 10 bases between the two germline ends. The length of the CDR3 is 15 residues. The CDR3 sequence is CASSLGRGANTEAFF. CDR3 sequence (DNA): TGTGCCAGCAGCTTAGGGAGGGGAGCGAACACTGAAGCTTTCTTT.

This clonotype has a count of ten or more. This chain links TRBV7-6 with TRBJ2-7; D is perhaps TRBD2 (5 bases). The germline CDR1 and CDR2 sequences are SGHVS and FNYEAQ. The V and J ends lost 8 bases and 4 bases respectively, with 24 bases between them. This CDR3 comprises 16 residues. The CDR3 region is CASAVEGETDLYEQYF. The CDR3 DNA sequence: TGTGCCAGCGCTGTCGAGGGAGAGACGGACCTTTACGAGCAGTACTTC.

This clonotype has more than one count but fewer than ten. The chain carries TRBV25-1 and TRBJ2-5, with D perhaps matching TRBD1 or TRBD2 (5 bases each). The CDR3 consists of 17 residues. From germline, CDR1 is MGHDK and CDR2 SYGVNS. V was clipped by 4 bases and J by 4 bases, with 22 bases between them. CDR3 in DNA: TGTGCCAGCAGTGGCAGTGCGGAAAGACGGGACCCAGAGACCCAGTACTTC. It translates to CASSGSAERRDPETQYF.

In this sample, this clonotype turned up many times. This chain links TRBV6-1 with TRBJ1-1; D is unclear. V was clipped by 0 bases and J by 1 base, with 6 bases between them. Germline V gene data show CDR1 as MNHNS and CDR2 as SASEGT. The CDR3 is 14 residues long. CDR3 sequence (DNA): TGTGCCAGCAGTGAAGCGGCCGCGAACACTGAAGCTTTCTTT. Its translation: CASSEAAANTEAFF.

This chain joins TRBV7-9 and TRBJ2-3; D is unclear. This CDR3 contains 14 residues. The germline V gene encodes CDR1 SEHNR and CDR2 FQNEAQ (reference sequence). Between the trimmed V and J ends, which lost 4 bases and 1 base, there was a span of 9 bases. The DNA for the CDR3 is TGTGCCAGCAGCTCCGCCAACCGCACAGATACGCAGTATTTT. Its protein is CASSSANRTDTQYF.

This clonotype has at least ten counts. The chain has TRBV11-2 and TRBJ1-1, with TRBD1 as a possible D gene (6 bases). The CDR3 is 15 residues long. Trimming pared 5 bases from V and 1 base from J, leaving 14 bases between. Germline CDR1 SGHAT, CDR2 FQNNGV. The CDR3 is CASSPRRGQNTEAFF. The CDR3 DNA reads TGTGCCAGCAGCCCCCGCAGGGGACAGAACACTGAAGCTTTCTTT.

This clonotype has just a few counts. The chain is built from TRBV20-1 and TRBJ1-5; D is possibly TRBD1 (5 bases). The CDR3 has 17 residues. The germline V and J ends were trimmed by 1 base and 0 bases, with 16 bases remaining between them. The germline V gene has CDR1 DFQATT and CDR2 SNEGSKA (reference sequence). The CDR3 protein is CSARVPSGASSNQPQHF. DNA for the CDR3: TGCAGTGCTAGAGTCCCCAGTGGGGCAAGTAGCAATCAGCCCCAGCATTTT.

In this sample, this clonotype turned up many times. V usage is TRBV7-9 and J usage is TRBJ2-5, with D possibly TRBD2 on 6 matching bases. Germline assignment: CDR1 SEHNR and CDR2 FQNEAQ (reference sequence). V lost 1 base and J 4 bases, leaving 13 bases between the germline ends. CDR3 length equals 15 residues. The CDR3 bases are TGTGCCAGCAGCTTAGTTTCAGGGCGGGGAGAGACCCAGTACTTC. The encoded protein is CASSLVSGRGETQYF.

This chain links TRBV27 with TRBJ2-7; TRBD2 aligns across 10 bases. The CDR3 is 15 amino acids. Germline lookup yields CDR1 MNHEY and CDR2 SMNVEV (reference sequence). V was clipped by 5 bases and J by 4 bases; unmatched bases: 8. DNA for the CDR3: TGTGCCAGCAGTCTCAAAACTAGCGGGATTTACGAGCAGTACTTC. Translation: CASSLKTSGIYEQYF.

This clonotype was seen more than once but under ten times. DNA of the CDR3: TGTGCCACCAGCAGTTACAGGGGCCCCCTCTACGAGCAGTACTTC. Amino acids: CATSSYRGPLYEQYF. The rearrangement uses TRBV15 and TRBJ2-7; 7 nucleotides match TRBD1. V gave up 3 bases and J gave up 3 bases; unmatched junction bases: 8. In germline, CDR1 is LNHNV, CDR2 YYDKDF (reference sequence). The CDR3 covers 15 residues. Full variable domain (missing parts from reference TRBV15 and TRBJ2-7): DAMVIQNPRYQVTQFGKPVTLSCSQTLNHNVMYWYQQKSSQAPKLLFHYYDKDFNNEADTPDNFQSRRPNTSFCFLDIRSPGLGDTAMYLCATSSYRGPLYEQYFGPGTRLTVT.

This clonotype was recorded many times. The J gene is TRBJ2-3, the V gene TRBV6-1, with 7 bases aligning to TRBD2. The germline CDR1 and CDR2 sequences are MNHNS and SASEGT. V trimming: 5 bases; J trimming: 2 bases; junction bases outside the gene matches: 7. The CDR3 contains 15 residues. The CDR3 spells CASSQTSPPTDTQYF. CDR3 bases: TGTGCCAGCAGTCAGACTAGCCCCCCCACAGATACGCAGTATTTT.

The chain carries TRBV5-1 and TRBJ2-7; D gene unclear. Germline CDR1 is SGHRS and CDR2 is YFSETQ. The CDR3 length is 13 residues. V lost 0 bases to trimming and J lost 7 bases, with 11 bases between them. The CDR3 is CASSLDPFPEQYF. The CDR3 coding sequence is TGCGCCAGCAGCTTGGATCCCTTTCCGGAGCAGTACTTC.

In this sample, this clonotype turned up a few times. This chain joins TRBV6-2 or TRBV6-3 and TRBJ2-7; 9 positions match TRBD1. V was pared by 4 bases and J by 6 bases, with 7 bases of the junction left unmatched. Germline values: CDR1 MNHEY, CDR2 SVGEGT. This CDR3 comprises 14 residues. The CDR3 is CASSSRDRAFEQYF. The CDR3 region has the DNA TGTGCCAGCAGTTCAAGGGACAGGGCTTTCGAGCAGTACTTC.

This clonotype was seen more than once but under ten times. The rearrangement uses TRBV6-1 and TRBJ2-1, with 10 nucleotides matching TRBD1. The CDR3 sequence is 20 residues long. Looked up from germline, CDR1 is MNHNS and CDR2 is SASEGT. Losses at the gene ends were 6 bases for V and 2 bases for J; bases not matched to a gene: 19. CDR3 sequence: CASRQTGGLGENVAYNEQFF. The CDR3 nucleotides read TGTGCCAGCAGGCAGACAGGGGGCTTAGGGGAGAACGTAGCCTACAATGAGCAGTTCTTC.

CDR3 sequence: CSAIPTGIYEQYF. For the CDR3, the DNA is TGCAGTGCTATACCAACAGGGATCTACGAGCAGTACTTC. The rearrangement joins TRBV20-1 to TRBJ2-7, with D possibly TRBD1 on 6 matching bases. Trimming pared 4 bases from V and 3 bases from J, leaving 13 bases between. The CDR3 runs to 13 residues. Germline V lookup: CDR1 DFQATT, CDR2 SNEGSKA (reference sequence).